This T cell receptor (beta chain) originates from a study of blood T cell repertoires in COVID-19. Measured with immunoSEQ multiplex PCR; TCRdb has only the in-frame clones, and not every one. Among about 140,000 clones listed, roughly 80% were seen once. The V end was cut by 6 bases, the J end by 0 bases, with 15 bases between. Looked up from germline, CDR1 is LNHDA and CDR2 is SQIVND (reference sequence). This CDR3 has 15 residues. Specimen: PBMCs or T cells enriched from blood (not recorded which). The origin of this receptor is a man aged 35 to 55 with acute COVID-19. J is TRBJ2-7 and V is TRBV19, with D hard to call. The CDR3 is CASSSRQPGSYEQYF. The CDR3, as DNA: TGTGCCAGTAGCTCCCGGCAACCAGGCTCCTACGAGCAGTACTTC.